This T cell receptor (beta chain) was retrieved from a study of cytomegalovirus exposure and HLA in healthy donors. Study-wide findings and caveats: A subsequent analysis found that TCR clusters from the first cohort also tended to co-occur in the 120 or so validation repertoires, with approximately 95% of cluster scores above 0. In vitro confirmation showed three CMV-associated chains to be CMV antigen specific. Reports described diagnosis of cytomegalovirus status by the classifier as highly specific and sensitive.

Regarding this clone: As yet, its antigen is unknown.

Repertoires were generated with immunoSEQ multiplex PCR, while TCRdb's copy carries only in-frame clones and drops some. The sample contains 60,000 to 80,000 clones, approximately 86% of which appear only once. Germline CDR1 reads SGHRS; CDR2 reads YFSETQ. V gave up 4 bases and J gave up 4 bases; unmatched junction bases: 8. The CDR3 sequence is 15 residues long. These donors were members of the roughly 130-subject validation cohort, a group separate from the approximately 700-subject first cohort. Material: PBMCs. This receptor was identified in a man between 25 and 39 years old in good health and CMV-seronegative. The genes are TRBV5-1 and TRBJ2-1; 7 bases fit TRBD2. CDR3 DNA sequence: TGCGCCAGCAGCGGGGGGGACTTTCAGTACAATGAGCAGTTCTTC. Protein product: CASSGGDFQYNEQFF. The full variable domain, in which reference TRBV5-1 and TRBJ2-1 provide the parts outside the CDR3, is KAGVTQTPRYLIKTRGQQVTLSCSPISGHRSVSWYQQTPGQGLQFLFEYFSETQRNKGNFPGRFSGRQFSNSRSEMNVSTLELGDSALYLCASSGGDFQYNEQFFGPGTRLTVL.